This T cell receptor (beta chain) was identified during a study of blood T cell repertoires in COVID-19. Study-level information: Samples taken during acute and convalescent COVID-19 were collected in the United States, Italy and Spain. From T cells, B-cell-depleted T cells, or PBMCs came the material, which was cDNA or gDNA.

Patients in Seattle were enrolled during active infection, then followed longitudinally. CDR1 SGHRS and CDR2 YFSETQ come from the germline V gene. The CDR3 length is 16 residues. Between the trimmed V and J ends, which lost 4 bases and 0 bases, there was a span of 16 bases. In the study's own analysis: By means of reference gene primer amplification, nucleated cell counts were estimated. TCRdb's copy holds only in-frame clones and misses some; the assay was immunoSEQ multiplex PCR. The V and J calls and clone size are taken from that table; D and trimming were inferred from the DNA. The data show fewer than 350,000 clones, roughly 87% seen once.

The chain combines TRBV5-1 with TRBJ1-1; D unresolved. The source of this sequence is a woman aged 60-75 years with COVID-19, enrolled during active disease. Material: peripheral blood. The CDR3, as DNA: TGCGCCAGCAGCCCGGTTCTGATCGTGGTGAACACTGAAGCTTTCTTT. Translated: CASSPVLIVVNTEAFF.